This T cell receptor beta chain was identified in a study of blood T cell repertoires in COVID-19. Study context: COVID-19 samples collected from the United States, Italy and Spain covered acute and convalescent phases. Sources were T cells, B-cell-depleted T cells, or PBMCs; the material itself was cDNA or gDNA.

The V gene's germline CDR1 is LNHDA and CDR2 SQIVND (reference sequence). The CDR3 has 14 amino acids. V was pared by 9 bases and J by 0 bases, with 7 bases of the junction left unmatched. In this sample, this clone turned up once. Original analysis: Nucleated cell number was recorded as an estimate derived from reference gene primer amplification. Measured with immunoSEQ multiplex PCR; TCRdb has only the in-frame clones, and not every one. V and J calls and clone size follow that table, whereas D and trimming were derived from the DNA. The sample shows more than 200,000 clones, approximately 86% of them seen only once.

This clonotype was obtained from a human donor in a cohort sampled during active COVID-19. The chain has TRBV19 and TRBJ1-1, with 7 bases fitting TRBD1. Sequenced sample: peripheral blood. The DNA of the CDR3 is TGTGCCAGCCACAAGGACAGGCTGAACACTGAAGCTTTCTTT. Protein product: CASHKDRLNTEAFF. Together with reference TRBV19 and TRBJ1-1, the CDR3 gives the full variable domain: DGGITQSPKYLFRKEGQNVTLSCEQNLNHDAMYWYRQDPGQGLRLIYYSQIVNDFQKGDIAEGYSVSREKKESFPLTVTSAQKNPTAFYLCASHKDRLNTEAFFGQGTRLTVV.